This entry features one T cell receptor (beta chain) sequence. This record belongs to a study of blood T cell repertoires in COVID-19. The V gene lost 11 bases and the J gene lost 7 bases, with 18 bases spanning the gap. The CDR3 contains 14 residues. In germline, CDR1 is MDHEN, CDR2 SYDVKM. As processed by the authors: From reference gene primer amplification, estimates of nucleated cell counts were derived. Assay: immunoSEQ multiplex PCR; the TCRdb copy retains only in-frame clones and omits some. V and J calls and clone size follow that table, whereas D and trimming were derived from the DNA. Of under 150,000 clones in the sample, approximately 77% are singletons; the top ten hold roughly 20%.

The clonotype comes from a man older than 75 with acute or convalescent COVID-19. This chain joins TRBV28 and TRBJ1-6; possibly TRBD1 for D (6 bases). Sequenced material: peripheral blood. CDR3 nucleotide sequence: TGTGCCGCAACTCCCGGGACACGGAATTCACCCCTCCACTTT. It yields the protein CAATPGTRNSPLHF. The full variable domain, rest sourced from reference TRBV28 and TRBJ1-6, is DVKVTQSSRYLVKRTGEKVFLECVQDMDHENMFWYRQDPGLGLRLIYFSYDVKMKEKGDIPEGYSVSREKKERFSLILESASTNQTSMYLCAATPGTRNSPLHFGNGTRLTVT.